The clone carrying this TCR beta chain was recorded once. Its specificity is not known. TCRdb's copy holds only in-frame clones and misses some; the assay was immunoSEQ multiplex PCR. The sample includes roughly 140,000 clones, approximately 92% of them seen just once. These data are taken from a study of T cell responses to AZD1222 COVID-19 vaccine. For the study at large: Investigators merged groups given second doses at roughly 4 or roughly 12 weeks. General study findings and limits: Sampled repertoires all dated from after the peak T cell response. The sample set comprised mostly white British donors with more females, and clonal diversity was possibly underestimated.

V gave up 8 bases and J gave up 11 bases, with 16 bases separating them. This CDR3 has 12 amino acids. Germline assignment: CDR1 SNHLY and CDR2 FYNNEI. This chain uses TRBV2 with TRBJ1-5, with TRBD1 as a possible D gene (5 bases). Sequenced here: peripheral blood, sampled on day 0 of AZD1222 vaccination. The clonotype comes from an adult in good health. Here the CDR3 DNA reads TGTGCCAGCGAACAGGCGCAAGGTTCCCAGCATTTT. Translation: CASEQAQGSQHF.